The TCR beta chain described here comes from a study of shared clonotypes between healthy human individuals. As for this clone: Its target is not known.

From germline, CDR1 is KGHSH and CDR2 LQKENI. The CDR3 sequence is 16 residues long. V gave up 3 bases and J gave up 0 bases; unmatched junction bases: 4. Study-level results: As a rule, naive subsets had a larger estimated richness than memory subsets.

Per the study methods: From ImmunoSEQ came sequences covering only the junction and carrying no quality scores, so filtering differed. Clones were read by immunoSEQ multiplex PCR, and TCRdb kept only the in-frame ones, dropping some. The V and J calls and the clone size are those of that table, but D and trimming were determined from the DNA. The sample has some 1,100,000 clones; 75% to 85% are singletons. Sequencing input: memory CD4+ T cells from PBMCs. Subset described: CD45RA-negative fraction. The TCR sequence derives from a man between 18 and 35 years old in good health. Some clones in this sample may be carry-over from other donors' samples. The chain combines TRBV18 with TRBJ2-2; TRBD1 aligns across 7 bases. CDR3 DNA: TGTGCCAGCTCACCGAGAGGACAGGCGAACACCGGGGAGCTGTTTTTT. Its protein product is CASSPRGQANTGELFF.